This TCR beta chain was found in a study of T cell repertoires in cytomegalovirus infection. Notes on the study in general: Ex vivo responses were dominated by HLA-C-restricted CMV-specific TCR beta clonotypes.

TCRdb ran MiXCR on the reads and lists one entry per CDR3 protein. This table has approximately 1,000,000 distinct CDR3 sequences, 25% to 40% appearing once. This clonotype was found many times. The antigen remains unidentified. V gave up 1 base and J gave up 0 bases, with 16 bases separating them. The CDR3 sequence is 18 residues long. CDR1 SGHAT and CDR2 FQDESV come from the germline V gene (reference sequence). V is TRBV11-1 and J is TRBJ2-1; the D call may be TRBD1 or TRBD2 (5 bases each). The sequence came from a human donor in good health (CMV status not recorded). Some clones in this sample may be carry-over from other donors' samples. Specimen: cultured CD8+ T cells from PBMCs, collected from culture after CMV antigen stimulation. The CDR3, as DNA: TGTGCCAGCAGCTTAGGTGGAAGGTGGGGGAGCTCCTACAATGAGCAGTTCTTC. This encodes CASSLGGRWGSSYNEQFF.